The 14 T cell receptor beta chains below come from one sample, sequenced in a study of T cells expressing NK-cell markers. Using the 5' RACE reads, TCRdb records one entry per CDR3 protein without DNA. This sample's table has around 180,000 distinct CDR3 sequences. The sequencing input was blood T cells: a sorted CD56 or NKG2C T cell subset, CD4+ or CD8+ T cells, or bulk PBMC T cells (not recorded which). The receptor set was obtained from a man aged 18 to 69 in good health.

The chain is built from TRBV12-3 or TRBV12-4 and TRBJ2-2; TCRdb reports TRBD2, a call that lacks DNA to check it against. This CDR3 spans 17 amino acids. The CDR3: CASSLSRGKKVTGELFF.

The V call is TRBV29-1, the J call TRBJ2-2; TCRdb calls TRBD1, which cannot be checked without DNA. From germline, CDR1 is SQVTM and CDR2 ANQGSEA. The CDR3 covers 16 residues. The CDR3 is CSVRGQGSWGTGELFF.

The rearrangement joins TRBV7-7 to TRBJ2-1; TCRdb picks TRBD2, but there is no DNA to check that call. This CDR3 comprises 16 residues. Germline values: CDR1 SSHAT, CDR2 FNYEAQ (reference sequence). CDR3: CASSLGTAPSHNEQFF.

The chain links TRBV7-6 to TRBJ2-7. Germline CDR1 SGHVS, CDR2 FNYEAQ. The length of the CDR3 is 16 residues. This chain's CDR3 is CASSRAKGTSSYEQYF.

The chain joins TRBV5-6 to TRBJ2-1; absent DNA, TCRdb's TRBD2 call cannot be checked. The CDR3 is 20 amino acids. Germline CDR1 reads SGHDT; CDR2 reads YYEEEE. This CDR3 is CASSLEPSGGASRSYNEQFF.

The chain is built from TRBV12-5 and TRBJ2-6; TCRdb picks TRBD1, but there is no DNA to check that call. This CDR3 region has 15 residues. Per the germline V gene, CDR1 is LGHNT and CDR2 is FRNRAP. CDR3 in amino acids: CASGSGVPGANVLTF.

V usage is TRBV12-3 or TRBV12-4 and J usage is TRBJ2-7; TCRdb's assignment of TRBD1 cannot be checked, as there is no DNA. The CDR3 is 16 amino acids. This chain's CDR3 is CASSPSGHLKAYEQYF.

The chain employs TRBV19 and TRBJ2-7; with no DNA, the TCRdb D assignment of TRBD1 cannot be verified. The CDR3 is 14 amino acids. Germline V gene sequence: CDR1 LNHDA, CDR2 SQIVND (reference sequence). CDR3 amino acids: CASSIGQGAYEQYF.

This chain uses TRBV6-5 with TRBJ1-1; with no DNA, the TCRdb D assignment of TRBD1 cannot be verified. Germline V CDR1 and CDR2: MNHEY, SVGAGI. The CDR3 totals 15 residues. The CDR3: CASSYSVGQSTEAFF.

This clonotype is identified as medium-sized from frequency. The V and J genes are TRBV7-9 and TRBJ2-1; the TCRdb call, TRBD2, lacks DNA for checking. This CDR3 has 13 residues. Germline lookup yields CDR1 SEHNR and CDR2 FQNEAQ (reference sequence). The chain's CDR3 is CASSLGFPAEQFF.

The rearrangement uses TRBV16 and TRBJ2-3; TCRdb indicates TRBD1, and absent DNA this call remains unverified. Germline V CDR1 and CDR2: KGHSY, FQNENV. The CDR3 length is 14 residues. CDR3: CASSQPGTADTQYF.

This chain uses TRBV4-1 with TRBJ2-3; with no DNA, the TCRdb D assignment of TRBD1 cannot be verified. Looked up from germline, CDR1 is MGHRA and CDR2 is YSYEKL. The CDR3 covers 18 residues. The CDR3 spells CASSQMGQGARSTDTQYF.

CDR3 sequence: CASSPTGSGANVLTF. The gene calls are TRBV7-9 and TRBJ2-6; TCRdb indicates TRBD1, and absent DNA this call remains unverified. Germline CDR1 reads SEHNR; CDR2 reads FQNEAQ (reference sequence). CDR3 size: 15 residues.

The chain has TRBV6-1 and TRBJ2-1; the TRBD1 assignment by TCRdb is unverifiable without DNA. Germline V gives CDR1 MNHNS, CDR2 SASEGT. The CDR3 is 15 amino acids. CDR3 loop: CASRARTAPYNEQFF.